This TCR beta chain was identified in a study of fetal regulatory T cell absence and autoimmunity. Study at large: IPEX patients had exocrine pancreas autoimmunity without clinical diabetes. Study-wide points: Cord blood and pancreas showed broadly similar TRB gene family usage.

There are 16 residues in the CDR3. The germline CDR1 and CDR2 sequences are MNHNY and SVGAGI (reference sequence). The V and J ends lost 2 bases and 5 bases, in that order; junction bases with no gene match: 11. Note on this clone: Its specificity is unknown.

This was a survey-level run. Sequencing was performed with immunoSEQ multiplex PCR; in TCRdb, only in-frame clones are kept and a portion is missing. The data show about 46,000 clones, with about 86% seen just once and 0.35% to 0.5% held by the top ten. Sequenced input: cord blood. This clonotype was sampled from a newborn boy with IPEX syndrome. The chain couples TRBV6-6 to TRBJ2-7; 8 bases are a match to TRBD1. The CDR3 DNA follows: TGTGCCAGCAGTTACCCAGGGGGCCCTAGAGCAAACGAGCAGTACTTC. Amino acids: CASSYPGGPRANEQYF.